This T cell receptor beta chain appears in the sequencing data of a study of blood T cell repertoires in COVID-19. About the study: Italy, Spain and the United States were the sources of the convalescent and acute COVID-19 samples. Sample material is recorded as cDNA or gDNA derived from T cells, B-cell-depleted T cells, or PBMCs.

Profiled with immunoSEQ multiplex PCR; TCRdb holds only in-frame clones, not every one. The sample gives 200,000 to 250,000 clones, 86% of which show up once; around 2.8% is in the top ten. Unmatched junction bases numbered 9, after V lost 0 bases and J lost 0 bases. The CDR3 consists of 18 residues. Germline CDR1 is LNHDA and CDR2 is SQIVND (reference sequence). Sequencing was performed on peripheral blood. This rearrangement joins TRBV19 to TRBJ1-2; the match to TRBD1 covers 8 bases. The source of this sequence is a woman in her 30s who had recovered from COVID-19. The DNA for the CDR3 is TGTGCCAGTAGTATAGAAGGGGGGACAGGAGGAGCTAACTATGGCTACACCTTC. It translates to CASSIEGGTGGANYGYTF.